One sample yielded the 9 T cell receptor beta chains listed below, sequenced in a study of OX40 agonist ivuxolimab in advanced cancers. Profiled with immunoSEQ multiplex PCR; TCRdb holds only in-frame clones, not every one. The table shows about 92,000 clones, with approximately 90% occurring only once. Sequencing was performed on CD4+ or CD8+ T cells sorted from blood, taken in a trial of the OX40 agonist ivuxolimab. Receptor source: an adult with an advanced solid tumor such as melanoma, head and neck, liver or kidney cancer.

The chain links TRBV4-3 to TRBJ1-2, with 9 bases matching TRBD1. The ends lost 4 bases at V and 3 bases at J; junction bases unmatched: 9. Germline V gives CDR1 LGHNA, CDR2 YSLEER. The CDR3 is made up of 16 amino acids. This chain's CDR3 is CASSPRTGQGYYGYTF. CDR3 DNA: TGCGCCAGCAGCCCCAGAACGGGACAGGGTTACTATGGCTACACCTTC.

V usage is TRBV18 and J usage is TRBJ2-1; D ambiguous. Germline V lookup: CDR1 KGHSH, CDR2 LQKENI. V was shortened by 3 bases and J by 10 bases, with 13 bases between the two germline ends. The CDR3 is made up of 13 amino acids. CDR3 bases: TGTGCCAGCTCACCGCTTGATGATGGGGAGCAGTTCTTC. It yields the protein CASSPLDDGEQFF.

The chain recombines TRBV6-5 with TRBJ2-3, with TRBD1 as a possible D gene (5 bases). Looked up from germline, CDR1 is MNHEY and CDR2 is SVGAGI. V lost 5 bases and J 2 bases, leaving 11 bases between the germline ends. The CDR3 contains 14 residues. The chain's CDR3 is CASSQGTHTDTQYF. The CDR3 DNA reads TGTGCCAGCAGTCAGGGCACTCACACAGATACGCAGTATTTT.

The rearrangement joins TRBV4-3 to TRBJ2-1; a possible D gene is TRBD2 (5 bases). The germline CDR1 and CDR2 sequences are LGHNA and YSLEER. This CDR3 region has 16 residues. The V and J ends lost 0 bases and 4 bases respectively, with 13 bases between them. The CDR3 nucleotides read TGCGCCAGCAGCCAAGATCTGGCAAGGGAGTACAATGAGCAGTTCTTC. As protein: CASSQDLAREYNEQFF.

The chain recombines TRBV28 with TRBJ2-6, with 8 bases identical to TRBD1. The V segment lost 5 bases and the J segment 0 bases; nucleotides outside the gene matches: 9. Per germline, CDR1 MDHEN and CDR2 SYDVKM. This CDR3 region has 18 residues. The CDR3 spells CASSPRQGTPSGANVLTF. CDR3 sequence (DNA): TGTGCCAGCAGTCCCCGACAGGGGACCCCCTCTGGGGCCAACGTCCTGACTTTC.

The table lists this clone with a count of one. J is TRBJ1-1 and V is TRBV19; TRBD1 matches 7 bases. This CDR3 has 15 amino acids. Germline-derived CDR1 and CDR2 are LNHDA and SQIVND (reference sequence). Losses at the gene ends were 9 bases for V and 8 bases for J; bases not matched to a gene: 18. The CDR3 region has the DNA TGTGCCAGCAGACAGGGCCCTACTTTGACGGTAGAAGCTTTCTTT. This codes for CASRQGPTLTVEAFF.

The rearrangement links TRBV18 to TRBJ1-5; no clear D gene. There are 15 residues in the CDR3. Germline V CDR1 and CDR2: KGHSH, LQKENI. V lost 2 bases and J 4 bases, leaving 12 bases between the germline ends. The chain's CDR3 is CASSPRAWGNQPQHF. The CDR3 nucleotides read TGTGCCAGCTCACCAAGGGCCTGGGGTAATCAGCCCCAGCATTTT.

This clone was seen more than once but under ten times. The chain couples TRBV10-2 to TRBJ1-4, with 7 bases identical to TRBD1. Germline V gives CDR1 WSHSY, CDR2 SAAADI. Germline trimming cut 10 bases from V and 8 bases from J; bases unmatched to any gene: 10. There are 13 residues in the CDR3. The CDR3 nucleotides read TGCGCCACCGGGGAGGGGGCCGGGGAAAAACTGTTTTTT. It codes for CATGEGAGEKLFF.

Only a few counts were recorded for this clone. Other DNA sequences in this specimen translate into the identical CDR3. This chain joins TRBV5-1 and TRBJ2-7; a weak D match, TRBD1 (6 bases). Germline assignment: CDR1 SGHRS and CDR2 YFSETQ. The germline V and J ends were trimmed by 0 bases and 4 bases, with 8 bases remaining between them. There are 13 residues in the CDR3. CDR3 sequence (DNA): TGCGCCAGCAGCTTGGACAGGGCTTACGAGCAGTACTTC. Protein product: CASSLDRAYEQYF.